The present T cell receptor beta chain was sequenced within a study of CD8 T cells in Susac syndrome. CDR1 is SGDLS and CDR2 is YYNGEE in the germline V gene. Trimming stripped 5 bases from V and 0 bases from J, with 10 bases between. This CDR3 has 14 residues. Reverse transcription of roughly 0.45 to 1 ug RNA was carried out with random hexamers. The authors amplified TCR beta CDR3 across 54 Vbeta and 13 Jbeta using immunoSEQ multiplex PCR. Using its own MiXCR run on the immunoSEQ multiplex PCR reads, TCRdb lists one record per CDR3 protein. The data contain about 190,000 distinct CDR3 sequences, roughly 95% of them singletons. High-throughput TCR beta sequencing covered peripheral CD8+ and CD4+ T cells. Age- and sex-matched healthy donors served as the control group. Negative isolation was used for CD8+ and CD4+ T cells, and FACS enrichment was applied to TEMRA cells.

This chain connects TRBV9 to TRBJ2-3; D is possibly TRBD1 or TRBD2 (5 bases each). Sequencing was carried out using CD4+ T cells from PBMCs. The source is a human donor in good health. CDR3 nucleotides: TGTGCCAGCAGTCGCCGGGACAGCACAGATACGCAGTATTTT. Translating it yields CASSRRDSTDTQYF.